These 24 T cell receptor beta chains originate from one sample sequenced in a study of blood T cell repertoires in COVID-19. Clones were sequenced by immunoSEQ multiplex PCR, and TCRdb holds only the in-frame ones, with some missing. In the table there are 100,000 to 150,000 clones, 85% to 90% of which are singletons. Sequencing input: peripheral blood. Source of these receptors: a woman aged 80 or over with acute or convalescent COVID-19.

The chain employs TRBV2 and TRBJ2-2; tentative D call: TRBD1 (5 bases). The ends were cut back, 7 bases at V and 0 bases at J, with 15 bases in the middle. The germline CDR1 and CDR2 sequences are SNHLY and FYNNEI. The CDR3 spans 16 residues. This chain's CDR3 is CASTPWGSTNTGELFF. The CDR3 DNA reads as TGTGCCAGCACCCCCTGGGGCAGCACGAACACCGGGGAGCTGTTTTTT.

The rearrangement uses TRBV7-9 and TRBJ2-1; 8 bases line up with TRBD1. The CDR3 loop spans 16 amino acids. J lost 5 bases, V lost 3 bases, and 9 bases had no gene match. The germline V gene encodes CDR1 SEHNR and CDR2 FQNEAQ (reference sequence). The DNA for the CDR3 is TGTGCCAGCAGCTTTACCGGGACAGGAGTAAACAATGAGCAGTTCTTC. As protein: CASSFTGTGVNNEQFF.

The chain joins TRBV7-9 to TRBJ2-5; 7 positions match TRBD2. J gave up 5 bases and V 5 bases, and 8 bases lay outside the gene matches. Germline V CDR1 and CDR2: SEHNR, FQNEAQ (reference sequence). The CDR3 has 14 residues. CDR3 amino acids: CASSDGGIRETQYF. DNA of the CDR3: TGTGCCAGCAGCGACGGGGGGATCAGGGAGACCCAGTACTTC. Drawing the rest from reference TRBV7-9 and TRBJ2-5, the complete variable domain is DTGVSQNPRHKITKRGQNVTFRCDPISEHNRLYWYRQTLGQGPEFLTYFQNEAQLEKSRLLSDRFSAERPKGSFSTLEIQRTEQGDSAMYLCASSDGGIRETQYFGPGTRLLVL.

Here the CDR3 reads CASSQVGQGTGGYTF. The CDR3 nucleotides are TGTGCCAGCAGCCAAGTGGGACAGGGAACGGGCGGCTACACCTTC. The rearrangement uses TRBV7-2 and TRBJ1-2; 9 nucleotides align to TRBD1. With 5 bases clipped from V and 8 bases from J, the junction kept 12 bases outside the gene matches. The CDR3 contains 15 residues. The germline V gene encodes CDR1 SGHTA and CDR2 FQGNSA.

The chain combines TRBV2 with TRBJ2-1; 9 bases match TRBD1. Trimming cost V 11 bases and J 5 bases; bases outside gene matches: 19. The CDR3 loop spans 17 amino acids. CDR1 and CDR2 from the germline V gene are SNHLY and FYNNEI. CDR3 DNA: TGTGCCGGTTTCCCCGGTGGGACAGGGCGCCACAACAATGAGCAGTTCTTC. Protein product: CAGFPGGTGRHNNEQFF. Supplemented by reference TRBV2 and TRBJ2-1, the full variable domain reads EPEVTQTPSHQVTQMGQEVILRCVPISNHLYFYWYRQILGQKVEFLVSFYNNEISEKSEIFDDQFSVERPDGSNFTLKIRSTKLEDSAMYFCAGFPGGTGRHNNEQFFGPGTRLTVL.

The V call is TRBV2, the J call TRBJ1-4; D remains unclear. Germline CDR1 is SNHLY and CDR2 is FYNNEI. CDR3 size: 16 residues. Trimming shortened V by 0 bases and J by 0 bases, and 8 bases separated the two germline ends. The CDR3 DNA reads TGTGCCAGCAGTGAAGCTCGGGGTGCAACTAATGAAAAACTGTTTTTT. Protein: CASSEARGATNEKLFF.

The rearrangement links TRBV5-1 to TRBJ1-6, with D unresolved. The CDR3 extends over 13 amino acids. Trimming stripped 4 bases from V and 10 bases from J, with 12 bases between. The germline V gene encodes CDR1 SGHRS and CDR2 YFSETQ. CDR3 nucleotides: TGCGCCAGCAGCCCCGGCGGAAACTCACCCCTCCACTTT. Translated: CASSPGGNSPLHF.

The chain employs TRBV7-6 and TRBJ1-6, with 7 bases that match TRBD1. The CDR3 loop spans 14 amino acids. The V gene end was trimmed by 5 bases and the J gene end by 7 bases; junction bases not matched to a gene: 5. CDR1 is SGHVS, CDR2 FNYEAQ, per germline. CDR3 amino acids: CASSPGTANSPLHF. The CDR3 DNA follows: TGTGCCAGCAGCCCCGGGACAGCAAATTCACCCCTCCACTTT.

The V gene is TRBV18, the J gene TRBJ2-5; D ambiguous. CDR3 length: 15 amino acids. V dropped 2 bases and J dropped 3 bases, with 13 bases sitting between them. CDR1 and CDR2 (germline): KGHSH, LQKENI. The CDR3 DNA is TGTGCCAGCTCACCAGACTTCTGGAATAAAGAGACCCAGTACTTC. Its translation is CASSPDFWNKETQYF.

The rearrangement links TRBV3-1 (or the pseudogene TRBV3-2) to TRBJ1-2; 7 bases line up with TRBD1. Germline V gives CDR1 LGHDT, CDR2 YNNKEL (reference sequence). This CDR3 is built from 13 residues. V shed 3 bases, J shed 4 bases, and the junction held 2 bases outside the gene matches. The CDR3 loop is CASSQGTVYGYTF. The CDR3 coding sequence is TGTGCCAGCAGCCAGGGGACAGTCTATGGCTACACCTTC.

V is TRBV27 and J is TRBJ1-1; 9 nucleotides line up with TRBD1. CDR3 length: 15 amino acids. Germline CDR1 and CDR2: MNHEY and SMNVEV (reference sequence). V lost 6 bases to trimming and J lost 5 bases; unmatched junction nucleotides: 10. The CDR3 DNA follows: TGTGCCAGCAGCTGGGCCGCACAGGGGGCGACTGAAGCTTTCTTT. This encodes CASSWAAQGATEAFF.

The chain uses TRBV7-9 and TRBJ2-1; possibly TRBD2 for D (5 bases). This CDR3 has 16 residues. Trimming took 1 base from V and 5 from J, leaving 15 bases between them. From germline, CDR1 is SEHNR and CDR2 FQNEAQ (reference sequence). The CDR3 DNA is TGTGCCAGCAGCTTAGGGCTAGCCGAAACTGACAATGAGCAGTTCTTC. Translating gives CASSLGLAETDNEQFF.

The CDR3 nucleotides are TGTGCCAGCAGCCAAGGCGCCAATAGAGGGAACACTGAAGCTTTCTTT. Its protein is CASSQGANRGNTEAFF. The chain carries TRBV4-2 and TRBJ1-1; D not certain. Germline CDR1 reads LGHNA; CDR2 reads YNFKEQ. Trimming took off 1 base at V and 1 base at J, with 13 bases between the two ends. This CDR3 comprises 16 residues.

This clone was recorded once. Within the sample, other DNA sequences also encode this same CDR3. The rearrangement uses TRBV18 and TRBJ1-5; D gene uncertain. Trimming removed 2 bases at V and 7 bases at J, with 9 bases between. This CDR3 region has 13 residues. CDR1 and CDR2 (germline): KGHSH, LQKENI. The CDR3 DNA is TGTGCCAGCTCACCAGGAACGGAGCAGCCCCAGCATTTT. Residues: CASSPGTEQPQHF. Combining the CDR3 with reference TRBV18 and TRBJ1-5 gives the whole variable domain NAGVMQNPRHLVRRRGQEARLRCSPMKGHSHVYWYRQLPEEGLKFMVYLQKENIIDESGMPKERFSAEFPKEGPSILRIQQVVRGDSAAYFCASSPGTEQPQHFGDGTRLSIL.

The chain is built from TRBV5-1 and TRBJ1-5; 8 bases map to TRBD1. V was clipped by 2 bases and J by 0 bases; unmatched bases: 7. The CDR3 has 17 amino acids. The germline V gene has CDR1 SGHRS and CDR2 YFSETQ. CDR3 coding DNA: TGCGCCAGCAGCTTAGGACAGGGAACTAGTAGCAATCAGCCCCAGCATTTT. Its translation is CASSLGQGTSSNQPQHF.

The chain couples TRBV4-1 to TRBJ1-2; perhaps TRBD1 as D (5 bases). The CDR3 runs 15 residues. V shed 4 bases and J shed 3 bases, with 15 bases lying between them. CDR1 and CDR2 from the germline V gene are MGHRA and YSYEKL. CDR3 protein: CASSLRQTLHYGYTF. The CDR3 coding sequence is TGCGCCAGCAGCCTCCGACAGACCCTCCACTATGGCTACACCTTC.

This chain joins TRBV4-1 and TRBJ1-5; 8 nucleotides agree with TRBD1. This CDR3 is 16 amino acids long. The J segment lost 6 bases and the V segment lost 4 bases, leaving 11 bases of the junction unmatched. CDR1 MGHRA and CDR2 YSYEKL come from the germline V gene. CDR3 region: CASSLEGRTGIQPQHF. CDR3 sequence (DNA): TGCGCCAGCAGCCTCGAGGGTCGGACAGGGATTCAGCCCCAGCATTTT.

The V call is TRBV7-9, the J call TRBJ1-2; 8 positions match TRBD1. This CDR3 is built from 14 residues. Germline values: CDR1 SEHNR, CDR2 FQNEAQ (reference sequence). The V segment lost 5 bases and the J segment 2 bases; nucleotides outside the gene matches: 4. CDR3 loop: CASSPRQGNYGYTF. The CDR3 DNA is TGTGCCAGCAGCCCACGACAGGGGAACTATGGCTACACCTTC.

The CDR3 coding sequence is TGCAGCTTCAGCGGGGGGGCCGGCTCACCCCTCCACTTT. It encodes CSFSGGAGSPLHF. The rearrangement links TRBV29-1 to TRBJ1-6; D may be TRBD1 (6 bases). Trimming removed 8 bases at V and 10 bases at J, with 18 bases between. The CDR3 has 13 residues. Germline loops: CDR1 SQVTM, CDR2 ANQGSEA.

J is TRBJ1-1 and V is TRBV5-1, with 8 bases fitting TRBD1. The CDR3 spans 16 residues. Germline CDR1 is SGHRS and CDR2 is YFSETQ. With 5 bases clipped from V and 6 bases from J, the junction kept 15 bases outside the gene matches. The CDR3 spells CASSSSRGRVESEAFF. The DNA for the CDR3 is TGCGCCAGCAGTTCGTCCAGGGGGCGGGTTGAGTCTGAAGCTTTCTTT. The full variable domain, with the rest looked up from reference TRBV5-1 and TRBJ1-1, is KAGVTQTPRYLIKTRGQQVTLSCSPISGHRSVSWYQQTPGQGLQFLFEYFSETQRNKGNFPGRFSGRQFSNSRSEMNVSTLELGDSALYLCASSSSRGRVESEAFFGQGTRLTVV.

This clone was counted between two and nine times. V usage is TRBV9 and J usage is TRBJ1-2; TRBD1 aligns across 8 bases. The V gene's germline CDR1 is SGDLS and CDR2 YYNGEE. The CDR3 totals 14 residues. With 1 base clipped from V and 10 bases from J, the junction kept 9 bases outside the gene matches. CDR3: CASSVRGDRSLYTF. The CDR3 DNA is TGTGCCAGCAGCGTACGAGGGGACAGGTCCCTCTACACCTTC.

With regard to this clone: Other DNA variants within this sample encode the same CDR3. V usage is TRBV5-4 and J usage is TRBJ2-5; 8 positions agree with TRBD1. V gave up 2 bases and J gave up 5 bases; unmatched junction bases: 5. This CDR3 comprises 14 residues. Germline-derived CDR1 and CDR2 are SGHNT and YYREEE (reference sequence). The CDR3 DNA follows: TGTGCCAGCAGCTTCGACAGGGGTCGGGAGACCCAGTACTTC. This sequence encodes CASSFDRGRETQYF.

This rearrangement joins TRBV27 to TRBJ1-4; TRBD1 agrees at 8 bases. The CDR3 has 17 amino acids. V was pared by 6 bases and J by 8 bases, with 17 bases of the junction left unmatched. Germline assignment: CDR1 MNHEY and CDR2 SMNVEV (reference sequence). CDR3 loop: CASSLGQVLGGGEKLFF. As DNA, the CDR3 is TGTGCCAGCAGCTTGGGACAGGTCTTAGGTGGGGGGGAAAAACTGTTTTTT.

This clone was detected a few times. V is TRBV15 and J is TRBJ1-5; D might be TRBD1 (5 bases). Germline V gene data show CDR1 as LNHNV and CDR2 as YYDKDF (reference sequence). The CDR3 loop spans 15 amino acids. Trimming stripped 0 bases from V and 7 bases from J, with 13 bases between. The CDR3 DNA sequence: TGTGCCACCAGCAGAGATTCTGGGGGGGAACAGCCCCAGCATTTT. Its translation: CATSRDSGGEQPQHF.